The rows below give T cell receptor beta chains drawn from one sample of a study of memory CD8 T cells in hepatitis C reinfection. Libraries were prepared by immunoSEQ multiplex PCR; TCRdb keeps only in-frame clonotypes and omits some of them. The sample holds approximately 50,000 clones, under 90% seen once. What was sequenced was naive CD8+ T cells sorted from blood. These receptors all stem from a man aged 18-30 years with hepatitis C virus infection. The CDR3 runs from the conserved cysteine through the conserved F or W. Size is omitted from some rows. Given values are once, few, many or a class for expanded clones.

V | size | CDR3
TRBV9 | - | CASSDKGAGELFF
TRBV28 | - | CASSLLEGEMNTEAFF
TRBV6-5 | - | CASSYSGTGELFF
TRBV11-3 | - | CASSPGLAGVDEQFF
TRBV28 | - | CASSSPGEQYF
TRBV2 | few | CATAGTRNIQYF
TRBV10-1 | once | CASSGRDSPYNEQFF
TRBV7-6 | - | CASSLAGGTVPNEKLFF
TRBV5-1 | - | CASSLGGTGYYEQYF
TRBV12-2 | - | CASRHTVVQPQHF
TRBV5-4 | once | CASSSGFQETQYF
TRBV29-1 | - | CSVLQGASGYTF
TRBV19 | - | CASSADRVTNYGYTF
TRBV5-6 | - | CASSLAGTGAMKTQYF
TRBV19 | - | CASSIVGQGMRQPQHF
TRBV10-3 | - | CAISEFTEGETQYF
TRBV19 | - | CASSIGTGEGQTQYF